This T cell receptor (beta chain) was retrieved from a study of identical twins. Germline CDR1 and CDR2: SEHNR and FQNEAQ (reference sequence). This CDR3 comprises 14 residues. The V end was cut by 1 base, the J end by 5 bases, with 11 bases between. TCRdb itself ran the 5' RACE reads through MiXCR, one entry per CDR3 protein. Among around 530,000 distinct CDR3 sequences listed, 12% to 15% were seen once. A further study also used this sample, focusing on yellow fever vaccine responses in identical twins.

This chain links TRBV7-9 with TRBJ1-2, with D perhaps matching TRBD1 (5 bases). Input material: CD4+ T cells sorted from blood. This TCR was recovered from a woman between 18 and 29 years old in good health. The CDR3 region is CASSLGAGKYGYTF. The CDR3 DNA reads TGTGCCAGCAGCTTAGGGGCAGGGAAATATGGCTACACCTTC.